Below are 8 T cell receptor beta chains sequenced from a single sample in a study of blood T cell repertoires in COVID-19. The table came from immunoSEQ multiplex PCR; TCRdb's copy has only in-frame clones and leaves some out. The repertoire holds about 28,000 clones, with approximately 83% as singletons. The sample consisted of peripheral blood. Receptor source: a human donor in a cohort sampled during active COVID-19.

The chain uses TRBV11-2 and TRBJ2-7, with 12 bases identical to TRBD2. CDR3 size: 16 residues. Germline V gives CDR1 SGHAT, CDR2 FQNNGV. With V trimmed by 1 base and J by 6 bases, 7 bases remained unmatched. CDR3 sequence: CASSLGTSGKGVEQYF. CDR3 bases: TGTGCCAGCAGCTTAGGGACTAGCGGGAAGGGGGTCGAGCAGTACTTC. The full variable domain, with the rest looked up from reference TRBV11-2 and TRBJ2-7, is EAGVAQSPRYKIIEKRQSVAFWCNPISGHATLYWYQQILGQGPKLLIQFQNNGVVDDSQLPKDRFSAERLKGVDSTLKIQPAKLEDSAVYLCASSLGTSGKGVEQYFGPGTRLTVT.

This clone was seen a single time. The CDR3 DNA reads as TGTGCCACCAGTGGCGGGGGCGAAACTGAAGCTTTCTTT. This translates into CATSGGGETEAFF. The chain uses TRBV24-1 and TRBJ1-1, with TRBD1 as a possible D gene (6 bases). The germline V gene has CDR1 KGHDR and CDR2 SFDVKD. V dropped 5 bases and J dropped 5 bases, with 11 bases sitting between them. This CDR3 comprises 13 residues.

The rearrangement joins TRBV7-9 to TRBJ2-2; possible D gene TRBD1, 5 bases. CDR3 length equals 15 residues. Germline V lookup: CDR1 SEHNR, CDR2 FQNEAQ (reference sequence). The V end was cut by 7 bases, the J end by 5 bases, with 17 bases between. The CDR3 bases are TGTGCCAGCATCCCCCCCGACAGATTTACCGGGGAGCTGTTTTTT. Translation: CASIPPDRFTGELFF.

This sequence joins TRBV11-2 and TRBJ2-4; possible D gene TRBD1, 6 bases. Germline CDR1 SGHAT, CDR2 FQNNGV. V was cut by 6 bases and J by 5 bases, with 14 bases left in between. The length of the CDR3 is 14 residues. The DNA of the CDR3 is TGTGCCAGCAGTCCCGGGACAACGGAAAACATTCAGTACTTC. It yields the protein CASSPGTTENIQYF.

This clone was seen a single time. The chain couples TRBV7-2 to TRBJ2-3, with D perhaps matching TRBD1 (5 bases). Germline loops: CDR1 SGHTA, CDR2 FQGNSA. The V end was cut by 7 bases, the J end by 4 bases, with 15 bases between. This CDR3 is built from 14 residues. CDR3 sequence: CASNPGLRADTQYF. The DNA of the CDR3 is TGTGCCAGCAACCCAGGGCTTCGGGCAGATACGCAGTATTTT.

This clone was detected only a few times. V gene TRBV7-9 combines with J gene TRBJ1-1; no clear D gene. From germline, CDR1 is SEHNR and CDR2 FQNEAQ (reference sequence). The CDR3 is made up of 14 amino acids. V dropped 3 bases and J dropped 0 bases, with 8 bases sitting between them. CDR3 DNA sequence: TGTGCCAGCAGCTTCGAGAGGCTGAACACTGAAGCTTTCTTT. Encoded protein: CASSFERLNTEAFF.

This clone was observed a single time. This chain links TRBV7-9 with TRBJ2-5; possible D gene TRBD2, 7 bases. V was pared by 5 bases and J by 5 bases, with 15 bases between. This CDR3 region has 14 residues. The germline gives CDR1 SEHNR, CDR2 FQNEAQ (reference sequence). CDR3 in DNA: TGTGCCAGCAGCCCGTACGGGGGGCAGGAGACCCAGTACTTC. Protein product: CASSPYGGQETQYF.

The chain uses TRBV9 and TRBJ2-5; possible D gene TRBD2, 5 bases. The CDR3 covers 15 residues. Germline V CDR1 and CDR2: SGDLS, YYNGEE. With 3 bases removed from V and 4 bases from J, the gap between germline ends came to 16 bases. The CDR3 coding sequence is TGTGCCAGCAGCGCGGACGCCTCGGGGATAGAGACCCAGTACTTC. It specifies CASSADASGIETQYF.